The 24 T cell receptor beta chains presented below share a single source sample, sequenced in a study of OX40 agonist ivuxolimab in advanced cancers. Some clones are missing from TCRdb's copy, which holds only in-frame ones; the method was immunoSEQ multiplex PCR. Here the sample spans around 35,000 clones, roughly 90% being singletons. Material: CD4+ or CD8+ T cells sorted from blood, obtained in a trial of the OX40 agonist ivuxolimab. The receptor source for this set is an adult with an advanced solid tumor such as melanoma, head and neck, liver or kidney cancer.

The chain has TRBV4-3 and TRBJ2-1, with unresolved D. From germline, CDR1 is LGHNA and CDR2 YSLEER. V shed 0 bases and J shed 8 bases, with 14 bases lying between them. There are 15 residues in the CDR3. The CDR3 DNA reads as TGCGCCAGCAGCCAAGATAGAACCCCCGGCGATGAGCAGTTCTTC. The encoded protein is CASSQDRTPGDEQFF.

This chain links TRBV2 with TRBJ1-3; possibly TRBD1 for D (5 bases). This CDR3 region has 18 residues. CDR1 is SNHLY, CDR2 FYNNEI, per germline. V was cut by 5 bases and J by 3 bases, with 23 bases left in between. This chain's CDR3 is CASSRTPQALAGGNTIYF. The CDR3 region has the DNA TGTGCCAGCAGTCGAACCCCACAGGCCCTAGCTGGTGGAAACACCATATATTTT.

This chain connects TRBV5-5 to TRBJ2-6; no definite D call. V shed 4 bases and J shed 0 bases, with 8 bases lying between them. This CDR3 has 15 amino acids. Germline values: CDR1 SGHKS, CDR2 YYEKEE (reference sequence). The CDR3 region has the DNA TGTGCCAGCAGCGAGTCTCACTCTGGGGCCAACGTCCTGACTTTC. Its protein product is CASSESHSGANVLTF.

About this clone itself: A read error may account for a junction end that differs from germline. The same CDR3 can be traced to other DNA sequences in this sample. This chain joins TRBV29-1 and TRBJ1-2; D unclear. CDR3 size: 11 residues. Germline V gene data show CDR1 as SQVTM and CDR2 as ANQGSEA. The CDR3 reads CSVGRSNGYTF. CDR3 sequence (DNA): TGCAGTGTTGGCCGGAGTAATGGCTACACCTTC.

The chain recombines TRBV5-6 with TRBJ2-1; weak D call: TRBD1 (6 bases). Trimming stripped 4 bases from V and 5 bases from J, with 10 bases between. The CDR3 is made up of 13 amino acids. Germline CDR1 reads SGHDT; CDR2 reads YYEEEE. The CDR3: CASSPTGNNEQFF. CDR3 DNA sequence: TGTGCCAGCAGCCCCACAGGGAACAATGAGCAGTTCTTC. Supplemented by reference TRBV5-6 and TRBJ2-1, the full variable domain reads DAGVTQSPTHLIKTRGQQVTLRCSPKSGHDTVSWYQQALGQGPQFIFQYYEEEERQRGNFPDRFSGHQFPNYSSELNVNALLLGDSALYLCASSPTGNNEQFFGPGTRLTVL.

The chain joins TRBV6-5 to TRBJ2-7; 9 bases fit TRBD2. The length of the CDR3 is 16 residues. Germline-derived CDR1 and CDR2 are MNHEY and SVGAGI. V shed 0 bases, J shed 2 bases, and the junction held 5 bases outside the gene matches. The CDR3 sequence: CASSYSTGGRAYEQYF. DNA for the CDR3: TGTGCCAGCAGTTACTCGACCGGCGGGAGGGCCTACGAGCAGTACTTC.

The chain links TRBV4-1 to TRBJ1-6, with TRBD1 matching 7 bases. Germline values: CDR1 MGHRA, CDR2 YSYEKL. The CDR3 consists of 16 residues. Trimming cost V 6 bases and J 10 bases; bases outside gene matches: 15. The CDR3 bases are TGCGCCAGCAGTTCAAGTCCAGGGGGTTTTGGGTCACCCCTCCACTTT. Its protein product is CASSSSPGGFGSPLHF.

The V and J genes are TRBV7-2 and TRBJ2-7; D is perhaps TRBD1 or TRBD2 (5 bases each). The CDR3 consists of 15 residues. The germline V gene encodes CDR1 SGHTA and CDR2 FQGNSA. V lost 4 bases and J 4 bases, leaving 17 bases between the germline ends. The CDR3 loop reads CASSSTGTDRYEQYF. As DNA, the CDR3 is TGTGCCAGCAGCTCCACCGGGACGGACCGATACGAGCAGTACTTC.

The V call is TRBV29-1, the J call TRBJ2-7; 7 positions match TRBD2. This CDR3 comprises 15 residues. Looked up from germline, CDR1 is SQVTM and CDR2 is ANQGSEA. The trim removed 0 bases at V and 3 bases at J, leaving 8 bases unmatched. CDR3 sequence: CSVEEWEGRNYEQYF. As DNA, the CDR3 is TGCAGCGTTGAAGAATGGGAGGGCAGGAACTACGAGCAGTACTTC.

This chain connects TRBV7-9 to TRBJ2-2; 12 nucleotides agree with TRBD1. From germline, CDR1 is SEHNR and CDR2 FQNEAQ (reference sequence). V lost 6 bases to trimming and J lost 8 bases; unmatched junction nucleotides: 7. The CDR3 is 15 amino acids. DNA for the CDR3: TGTGCCAGCAGACACGGGACAGGGGGCTTTGGGGAGCTGTTTTTT. It encodes CASRHGTGGFGELFF.

This clone was observed a single time. The chain is built from TRBV28 and TRBJ2-7, with 7 bases matching TRBD1. Germline V gives CDR1 MDHEN, CDR2 SYDVKM. The CDR3 has 20 amino acids. V lost 2 bases, J lost 7 bases, and 26 bases stayed unmatched. CDR3 in amino acids: CASSLLRITSTGERVGEQYF. CDR3 nucleotides: TGTGCCAGCAGTTTACTCCGAATAACCTCTACAGGGGAGAGAGTCGGAGAGCAGTACTTC.

CDR3 coding DNA: TGTGCCAGCAGCTTAGGGTACGGGAGCCACGAAGAGACCCAGTACTTC. The encoded protein is CASSLGYGSHEETQYF. The chain couples TRBV7-9 to TRBJ2-5, with D tentatively TRBD2 (6 bases). V lost 1 base, J lost 3 bases, and 15 bases lay in between. Germline lookup yields CDR1 SEHNR and CDR2 FQNEAQ (reference sequence). The CDR3 contains 16 residues.

The chain combines TRBV5-1 with TRBJ2-3; D uncertain. This CDR3 has 13 amino acids. Germline CDR1 SGHRS, CDR2 YFSETQ. Trimming took 0 bases from V and 1 from J, leaving 3 bases between them. In DNA, the CDR3 is TGCGCCAGCAGCTTGGCCGGCACAGATACGCAGTATTTT. Amino acids: CASSLAGTDTQYF. The full variable domain, rest sourced from reference TRBV5-1 and TRBJ2-3, is KAGVTQTPRYLIKTRGQQVTLSCSPISGHRSVSWYQQTPGQGLQFLFEYFSETQRNKGNFPGRFSGRQFSNSRSEMNVSTLELGDSALYLCASSLAGTDTQYFGPGTRLTVL.

The chain employs TRBV29-1 and TRBJ2-5, with TRBD1 matching over 10 bases. This CDR3 is 14 amino acids long. From germline, CDR1 is SQVTM and CDR2 ANQGSEA. After removal of 6 bases from V and 5 bases from J, the junction contained 9 bases not matched to a gene. The CDR3 loop is CSVQGDRGWETQYF. The CDR3 nucleotides read TGCAGCGTCCAAGGGGACAGGGGATGGGAGACCCAGTACTTC. Variable domain in full (rest from reference TRBV29-1 and TRBJ2-5): SAVISQKPSRDICQRGTSLTIQCQVDSQVTMMFWYRQQPGQSLTLIATANQGSEATYESGFVIDKFPISRPNLTFSTLTVSNMSPEDSSIYLCSVQGDRGWETQYFGPGTRLLVL.

The chain carries TRBV19 and TRBJ2-1; possible D gene TRBD2, 5 bases. Per the germline V gene, CDR1 is LNHDA and CDR2 is SQIVND (reference sequence). Trimming took 9 bases from V and 0 from J, leaving 15 bases between them. This CDR3 comprises 15 residues. The CDR3 loop reads CASRRASSSYNEQFF. CDR3 DNA sequence: TGTGCCAGCCGTCGGGCTAGCAGCTCCTACAATGAGCAGTTCTTC. The variable domain in full, with the rest retrieved from reference TRBV19 and TRBJ2-1, is DGGITQSPKYLFRKEGQNVTLSCEQNLNHDAMYWYRQDPGQGLRLIYYSQIVNDFQKGDIAEGYSVSREKKESFPLTVTSAQKNPTAFYLCASRRASSSYNEQFFGPGTRLTVL.

The rearrangement links TRBV7-9 to TRBJ2-1; perhaps TRBD1 as D (6 bases). Germline CDR1 reads SEHNR; CDR2 reads FQNEAQ (reference sequence). V gave up 4 bases and J gave up 8 bases, with 9 bases separating them. This CDR3 has 12 amino acids. CDR3 in amino acids: CASSSPGDEQFF. Written as DNA, the CDR3 is TGTGCCAGCAGCTCGCCAGGGGATGAGCAGTTCTTC.

As concerns this clone: Within the sample, other DNA sequences also encode this same CDR3. The chain uses TRBV5-6 and TRBJ2-3; TRBD1 matches at 9 bases. Germline assignment: CDR1 SGHDT and CDR2 YYEEEE. V was clipped by 2 bases and J by 2 bases; unmatched bases: 3. This CDR3 is 15 amino acids long. The CDR3 bases are TGTGCCAGCAGCTTAACAGGGGGCCTCACAGATACGCAGTATTTT. As protein: CASSLTGGLTDTQYF.

The CDR3 is CASSLEGSGSVYEQFF. CDR3 bases: TGTGCCAGCAGCTTAGAAGGTAGCGGGAGTGTCTATGAGCAGTTCTTC. The chain joins TRBV7-6 to TRBJ2-1; 9 bases are shared with TRBD2. Germline CDR1 SGHVS, CDR2 FNYEAQ. The CDR3 has 16 residues. The V gene end was trimmed by 1 base and the J gene end by 8 bases; junction bases not matched to a gene: 9.

The rearrangement joins TRBV6-5 to TRBJ2-1; 10 nucleotides line up with TRBD2. Per the germline V gene, CDR1 is MNHEY and CDR2 is SVGAGI. The CDR3 is 15 amino acids. V lost 5 bases to trimming and J lost 3 bases; unmatched junction nucleotides: 4. The CDR3: CASSPSGSYYNEQFF. The CDR3 DNA reads TGTGCCAGCAGTCCTAGCGGGAGTTACTACAATGAGCAGTTCTTC.

The chain joins TRBV28 to TRBJ2-3; D may be TRBD1 (5 bases). The CDR3 sequence is 15 residues long. V lost 6 bases to trimming and J lost 0 bases, with 13 bases between them. Germline values: CDR1 MDHEN, CDR2 SYDVKM. The DNA for the CDR3 is TGTGCCAGCAGACCACAGGTTCCTAGCACAGATACGCAGTATTTT. Its translation: CASRPQVPSTDTQYF.

There are a few counts of this clone. V usage is TRBV6-4 and J usage is TRBJ2-6; possible D gene TRBD1, 5 bases. There are 15 residues in the CDR3. Germline lookup yields CDR1 MRHNA and CDR2 SNTAGT. V lost 3 bases and J 1 base, leaving 7 bases between the germline ends. The CDR3: CASSDDSSGANVLTF. The DNA of the CDR3 is TGTGCCAGCAGTGATGACAGTTCTGGGGCCAACGTCCTGACTTTC.

The chain recombines TRBV7-9 with TRBJ2-2; a weak D match, TRBD2 (5 bases). Trimming took off 0 bases at V and 7 bases at J, with 12 bases between the two ends. In germline, CDR1 is SEHNR, CDR2 FQNEAQ (reference sequence). This CDR3 spans 15 amino acids. The CDR3: CASSLAAGFLGELFF. The CDR3 DNA reads TGTGCCAGCAGCTTAGCCGCGGGTTTCCTCGGGGAGCTGTTTTTT. Full variable domain (outside the CDR3, taken from reference TRBV7-9 and TRBJ2-2): DTGVSQNPRHKITKRGQNVTFRCDPISEHNRLYWYRQTLGQGPEFLTYFQNEAQLEKSRLLSDRFSAERPKGSFSTLEIQRTEQGDSAMYLCASSLAAGFLGELFFGEGSRLTVL.

The chain uses TRBV7-7 and TRBJ2-1; perhaps TRBD2 as D (7 bases). The germline V gene has CDR1 SSHAT and CDR2 FNYEAQ (reference sequence). V shed 1 base and J shed 9 bases, with 16 bases lying between them. This CDR3 contains 15 residues. CDR3 nucleotide sequence: TGTGCCAGCAGCTTAGGCGGGGAGGGGGGAGGTGAGCAGTTCTTC. Protein product: CASSLGGEGGGEQFF.

The V gene is TRBV2, the J gene TRBJ2-2; D is unclear. The germline V and J ends were trimmed by 3 bases and 7 bases, with 9 bases remaining between them. Looked up from germline, CDR1 is SNHLY and CDR2 is FYNNEI. This CDR3 is built from 13 residues. The CDR3 region is CASSDQEVGELFF. The CDR3 DNA reads as TGTGCCAGCAGTGACCAAGAGGTCGGGGAGCTGTTTTTT.